The 6 T cell receptor beta chains below were found in one sample sequenced in a study of T cells after yellow fever vaccination. TCRdb re-analysed the 5' RACE reads in MiXCR, keeping a single row per CDR3 protein. The sample has about 580,000 distinct CDR3 sequences; about a sixth are singletons. The source was PBMCs, collected more than 4 days after the first yellow fever vaccination. The receptors originated from a man aged 18 to 30 who received the YFV17D yellow fever vaccine.

This clonotype was picked up many times. The chain joins TRBV12-3 or TRBV12-4 to TRBJ2-7, with 8 bases identical to TRBD2. V trimming: 3 bases; J trimming: 5 bases; junction bases outside the gene matches: 6. The CDR3 extends over 14 amino acids. CDR3 sequence reads: CASSFAGGGDEQYF. DNA for the CDR3: TGTGCCAGCAGTTTTGCGGGGGGCGGCGACGAGCAGTACTTC.

The V call is TRBV5-1, the J call TRBJ2-3; D remains unclear. The germline V gene encodes CDR1 SGHRS and CDR2 YFSETQ. The CDR3 covers 16 residues. V was clipped by 2 bases and J by 0 bases, with 13 bases between them. Written as DNA, the CDR3 is TGCGCCAGCAGCTTTACGTCGAGGACGAGCACAGATACGCAGTATTTT. Encoded protein: CASSFTSRTSTDTQYF.

There are a few counts of this clonotype. V usage is TRBV5-1 and J usage is TRBJ2-7; TRBD2 agrees at 7 bases. Germline V lookup: CDR1 SGHRS, CDR2 YFSETQ. The CDR3 consists of 13 residues. V gave up 1 base and J gave up 6 bases; unmatched junction bases: 4. The CDR3, as DNA: TGCGCCAGCAGCTTGCTAGCGGATACCGAGCAGTACGTC. Protein: CASSLLADTEQYV.

In this sample, this clonotype turned up a few times. The chain carries TRBV5-1 and TRBJ2-5; 7 bases line up with TRBD2. The ends lost 1 base at V and 2 bases at J; junction bases unmatched: 2. Looked up from germline, CDR1 is SGHRS and CDR2 is YFSETQ. The CDR3 is 14 amino acids. This CDR3 is CASSLNGRQETQYF. The CDR3 DNA sequence: TGCGCCAGCAGCTTGAACGGGAGGCAAGAGACCCAGTACTTC.

This clonotype was observed at least ten times. The rearrangement joins TRBV25-1 to TRBJ2-7, with D possibly matching TRBD1 (5 bases). In germline, CDR1 is MGHDK, CDR2 SYGVNS. Between the trimmed V and J ends, which lost 5 bases and 2 bases, there was a span of 7 bases. The CDR3 is made up of 12 amino acids. The DNA of the CDR3 is TGTGCCAGCAGTAGGGGCCCCTACGAGCAGTACTTC. Translation gives CASSRGPYEQYF.

The sample holds a few counts of this clonotype. V and J are TRBV7-8 and TRBJ2-1, with TRBD2 matching over 9 bases. Germline values: CDR1 SGHVS, CDR2 FQNEAQ. Unmatched junction bases numbered 5, after V lost 5 bases and J lost 3 bases. The CDR3 is 15 residues long. The CDR3 region has the DNA TGTGCCAGCAGCCGTAGCGGGGGAATCTACAATGAGCAGTTCTTC. Protein sequence: CASSRSGGIYNEQFF. Looking up the rest from reference TRBV7-8 and TRBJ2-1 gives the full variable domain: GAGVSQSPRYKVAKRGQDVALRCDPISGHVSLFWYQQALGQGPEFLTYFQNEAQLDKSGLPSDRFFAERPEGSVSTLKIQRTQQEDSAVYLCASSRSGGIYNEQFFGPGTRLTVL.